Here is one T cell receptor (beta chain) with its context. The antigen remains undetermined. The data are from a study of T cell responses to AZD1222 COVID-19 vaccine. As for the study in general: Analysis merged second doses at about 4 or about 12 weeks.

Whole-study results and caveats: Donor demographics were predominantly white British with a female majority; clonal diversity may be underestimated. Seropositive at baseline were only a handful of AZD1222 recipients.

Clones were sequenced by immunoSEQ multiplex PCR, and TCRdb holds only the in-frame ones, with some missing. Of approximately 120,000 clones in the sample, more than 75% were seen once. Germline lookup yields CDR1 SNHLY and CDR2 FYNNEI. The CDR3 has 11 amino acids. V was shortened by 5 bases and J by 5 bases, with 6 bases between the two germline ends. The TCR sequence derives from an adult in good health. The chain joins TRBV2 to TRBJ1-2; D not certain. This sample comprised peripheral blood, obtained on day 0 of AZD1222 vaccination. CDR3 residues: CASSYQYGYTF. As DNA, the CDR3 is TGTGCCAGCAGTTATCAGTATGGCTACACCTTC.